Below are 4 T cell receptor beta chains sequenced from a single sample in a study of OX40 agonist ivuxolimab in advanced cancers. Repertoires were generated with immunoSEQ multiplex PCR, while TCRdb's copy carries only in-frame clones and drops some. In the table there are about 85,000 clones, around 84% of which are singletons. Sequencing used CD4+ or CD8+ T cells sorted from blood, obtained in a trial of the OX40 agonist ivuxolimab. These receptors were taken from an adult with an advanced solid tumor such as melanoma, head and neck, liver or kidney cancer.

This clone was seen more than once but under ten times. J is TRBJ2-7 and V is TRBV6-1; no clear D. V was shortened by 7 bases and J by 5 bases, with 21 bases between the two germline ends. Germline lookup yields CDR1 MNHNS and CDR2 SASEGT. The CDR3 length is 15 residues. Written as DNA, the CDR3 is TGTGCCAGCACCGAATGGGGATTTGGTGTGAACGAGCAGTACGTC. Protein sequence: CASTEWGFGVNEQYV.

This clone occurred a few times. The missing conserved phenylalanine or tryptophan at the end of this CDR3 makes a read error likely. It is unclear where the CDR3 begins or ends on the DNA, so no DNA is shown, and the CDR3 is as TCRdb lists it. This sequence joins TRBV12-5 and TRBJ2-7. Per the germline V gene, CDR1 is LGHNT and CDR2 is FRNRAP. The CDR3 spans 10 amino acids, including both terminal residues. Here the CDR3 reads CASGLVNGLY.

Only a few counts were recorded for this clone. This chain connects TRBV5-4 to TRBJ2-2; D may be TRBD2 (5 bases). Germline CDR1 reads SGHNT; CDR2 reads YYREEE (reference sequence). V lost 4 bases to trimming and J lost 3 bases, with 10 bases between them. CDR3 size: 14 residues. This CDR3 is CASSRWEHTGELFF. In nucleotides, the CDR3 is TGTGCCAGCAGCCGGTGGGAGCACACCGGGGAGCTGTTTTTT.

This chain links TRBV5-1 with TRBJ2-1, with 9 bases that match TRBD1. This CDR3 is built from 16 residues. J was trimmed by 0 bases and V by 4 bases; bases with no gene match: 5. Per germline, CDR1 SGHRS and CDR2 YFSETQ. This CDR3 is CASSPRTGDSYNEQFF. In DNA, the CDR3 is TGCGCCAGCAGCCCGCGGACAGGGGACTCCTACAATGAGCAGTTCTTC. Filled out from reference TRBV5-1 and TRBJ2-1, the complete variable domain reads KAGVTQTPRYLIKTRGQQVTLSCSPISGHRSVSWYQQTPGQGLQFLFEYFSETQRNKGNFPGRFSGRQFSNSRSEMNVSTLELGDSALYLCASSPRTGDSYNEQFFGPGTRLTVL.